A single sample gave rise to the 30 T cell receptor beta chains below, sequenced in a study of T cell responses to AZD1222 COVID-19 vaccine. The assay was immunoSEQ multiplex PCR, and TCRdb's table has in-frame clones only and misses some. The sample records some 130,000 clones, 80% to 95% being singletons. Material: peripheral blood, obtained on day 0 of AZD1222 vaccination. The receptors originated from an adult in good health.

The rearrangement links TRBV19 to TRBJ1-5, with D hard to call. This CDR3 has 10 amino acids. The germline V gene has CDR1 LNHDA and CDR2 SQIVND (reference sequence). The V end was cut by 11 bases, the J end by 4 bases, with 6 bases between. CDR3 protein: CAGGNQPQHF. The CDR3 coding sequence is TGTGCCGGTGGGAATCAGCCCCAGCATTTT.

V gene TRBV28 combines with J gene TRBJ1-2; the D is unclear. Germline values: CDR1 MDHEN, CDR2 SYDVKM. This CDR3 comprises 11 residues. Trimming shortened V by 3 bases and J by 8 bases, and 7 bases separated the two germline ends. The CDR3 loop reads CASSLPGGYTF. The DNA of the CDR3 is TGTGCCAGCAGTTTGCCGGGGGGCTACACCTTC.

The rearrangement links TRBV28 to TRBJ2-3, with 7 bases fitting TRBD2. CDR3 length equals 14 residues. Trimming at V came to 7 bases and at J to 2 bases, leaving 6 bases not matched to a gene. The germline CDR1 and CDR2 sequences are MDHEN and SYDVKM. CDR3 coding DNA: TGTGCCAGCAAAAGGGGAGGGGACACAGATACGCAGTATTTT. This encodes CASKRGGDTDTQYF.

The chain links TRBV29-1 to TRBJ1-1; D is unclear. Trimming pared 2 bases from V and 5 bases from J, leaving 12 bases between. The CDR3 sequence is 13 residues long. The V gene's germline CDR1 is SQVTM and CDR2 ANQGSEA. The CDR3 coding sequence is TGCAGCGTTGAAATGGTCATTGGAACTGAAGCTTTCTTT. This codes for CSVEMVIGTEAFF.

The V gene is TRBV5-8, the J gene TRBJ2-3, with 8 bases matching TRBD1. V was clipped by 0 bases and J by 3 bases; unmatched bases: 6. The CDR3 is 16 amino acids. CDR1 SGHTS and CDR2 YDEGEE come from the germline V gene. The CDR3 nucleotides are TGTGCCAGCAGCTTGGGGACAGGGTCGGGGACAGATACGCAGTATTTT. It encodes CASSLGTGSGTDTQYF.

This chain links TRBV6-6 with TRBJ1-1, with D possibly TRBD1 on 6 matching bases. The V gene lost 4 bases and the J gene lost 5 bases, with 14 bases spanning the gap. The CDR3 has 14 residues. Germline-derived CDR1 and CDR2 are MNHNY and SVGAGI (reference sequence). In DNA form, the CDR3 reads TGTGCCAGCAGTTCCTTACAGGGTGATACTGAAGCTTTCTTT. It yields the protein CASSSLQGDTEAFF.

V gene TRBV6-5 combines with J gene TRBJ1-2; D ambiguous. The length of the CDR3 is 14 residues. The V end lost 5 bases, the J end lost 1 base, and 11 bases lay between the germline ends. Germline V gene lookup returns CDR1 MNHEY and CDR2 SVGAGI. CDR3 nucleotide sequence: TGTGCCAGCAGTCAATCAAGGTTTAACTATGGCTACACCTTC. Translated: CASSQSRFNYGYTF.

V is TRBV29-1 and J is TRBJ2-7, with 8 bases fitting TRBD1. Germline values: CDR1 SQVTM, CDR2 ANQGSEA. This CDR3 spans 13 amino acids. V lost 7 bases to trimming and J lost 0 bases; unmatched junction nucleotides: 5. CDR3 nucleotide sequence: TGCAGCGCTAGGACAGGGAACTCCTACGAGCAGTACTTC. Protein: CSARTGNSYEQYF.

The chain joins TRBV5-1 to TRBJ2-3; TRBD2 is a possible D gene (7 bases). Between the trimmed V and J ends, which lost 2 bases and 5 bases, there was a span of 12 bases. The CDR3 length is 14 residues. CDR1 is SGHRS, CDR2 YFSETQ, per germline. CDR3 residues: CASSFEGGGDTQYF. CDR3 in DNA: TGCGCCAGCAGCTTCGAGGGAGGGGGAGATACGCAGTATTTT.

The chain is built from TRBV5-1 and TRBJ1-1; the D is unclear. CDR1 and CDR2 from the germline V gene are SGHRS and YFSETQ. This CDR3 has 14 amino acids. V was clipped by 5 bases and J by 1 base, with 12 bases between them. The CDR3 DNA follows: TGCGCCAGCAGGGCATATCAGGCGAACACTGAAGCTTTCTTT. Translated: CASRAYQANTEAFF.

J is TRBJ2-1 and V is TRBV9; TRBD2 agrees at 13 bases. Trimming removed 3 bases from V and 4 bases from J; junction bases left unmatched: 4. The germline gives CDR1 SGDLS, CDR2 YYNGEE. The CDR3 loop spans 16 amino acids. The CDR3 sequence is CASSARTSGSYNEQFF. Written as DNA, the CDR3 is TGTGCCAGCAGCGCCCGGACTAGCGGGAGTTACAATGAGCAGTTCTTC.

The chain couples TRBV19 to TRBJ1-2; 7 bases match TRBD1. The CDR3 spans 15 residues. Looked up from germline, CDR1 is LNHDA and CDR2 is SQIVND (reference sequence). The junction had 6 bases not matched to a gene; V was cut back by 1 base and J by 4 bases. The CDR3, as DNA: TGTGCCAGTAGTATAGGGACAGGTCGGGGCTATGGCTACACCTTC. Its protein is CASSIGTGRGYGYTF.

The chain combines TRBV19 with TRBJ2-7; D is ambiguous. V lost 6 bases and J lost 0, with 12 bases in between. The CDR3 totals 14 residues. From germline, CDR1 is LNHDA and CDR2 SQIVND (reference sequence). CDR3: CASSQQVNSYEQYF. DNA of the CDR3: TGTGCCAGTAGCCAACAAGTGAACTCCTACGAGCAGTACTTC.

V usage is TRBV7-9 and J usage is TRBJ1-2; D call uncertain. CDR3 length: 13 amino acids. V lost 0 bases and J lost 5, with 7 bases in between. Germline assignment: CDR1 SEHNR and CDR2 FQNEAQ (reference sequence). CDR3 DNA: TGTGCCAGCAGCTTAGCTGTCGGATATGGCTACACCTTC. It translates to CASSLAVGYGYTF.

CDR3 nucleotide sequence: TGTGCCAGCAGCTCGGAGGGAGTTTACTCTGGAAACACCATATATTTT. Its protein is CASSSEGVYSGNTIYF. This chain links TRBV4-2 with TRBJ1-3; no clear D gene. From germline, CDR1 is LGHNA and CDR2 YNFKEQ. V dropped 5 bases and J dropped 0 bases, with 14 bases sitting between them. The CDR3 is made up of 16 amino acids.

The gene calls are TRBV25-1 and TRBJ2-5, with 9 nucleotides matching TRBD2. With V trimmed by 2 bases and J by 5 bases, 9 bases remained unmatched. CDR1 is MGHDK and CDR2 is SYGVNS in the germline V gene. The CDR3 is made up of 16 amino acids. The CDR3 loop reads CASSELGAGGVETQYF. CDR3 in DNA: TGTGCCAGCAGTGAACTTGGAGCGGGAGGAGTGGAGACCCAGTACTTC.

The V call is TRBV10-3, the J call TRBJ2-2; 10 bases match TRBD1. The V segment lost 4 bases and the J segment 3 bases; nucleotides outside the gene matches: 2. In germline, CDR1 is ENHRY, CDR2 SYGVKD. CDR3 length: 15 residues. CDR3 sequence: CAISGGTGDTGELFF. Here the CDR3 DNA reads TGTGCCATCAGTGGGGGGACAGGGGACACCGGGGAGCTGTTTTTT.

A single count supports this clone. This chain links TRBV27 with TRBJ1-6, with D perhaps TRBD1 (6 bases). CDR1 is MNHEY and CDR2 is SMNVEV in the germline V gene (reference sequence). V was clipped by 3 bases and J by 6 bases, with 21 bases between them. This CDR3 is 18 amino acids long. The CDR3 region has the DNA TGTGCCAGCAGTTTTACACCCTTCGGGACAAGAATTAATTCACCCCTCCACTTT. Translated: CASSFTPFGTRINSPLHF.

The V gene is TRBV28, the J gene TRBJ2-7; TRBD2 matches at 9 bases. V lost 6 bases to trimming and J lost 3 bases; unmatched junction nucleotides: 9. Germline V gives CDR1 MDHEN, CDR2 SYDVKM. This CDR3 has 15 residues. Here the CDR3 DNA reads TGTGCCAGCAGAGCCTATAGCGGGAGTGGCTACGAGCAGTACTTC. This translates into CASRAYSGSGYEQYF.

This clone was seen a few times. This chain joins TRBV28 and TRBJ2-7, with TRBD2 matching 7 bases. V lost 3 bases and J lost 0; bases outside the gene matches: 5. This CDR3 comprises 15 residues. Germline V CDR1 and CDR2: MDHEN, SYDVKM. The CDR3: CASSFGGFNSYEQYF. CDR3 nucleotide sequence: TGTGCCAGCAGTTTCGGGGGGTTCAACTCCTACGAGCAGTACTTC.

With respect to this clone: Other nucleotide sequences in the sample specify the same CDR3. This chain links TRBV6-5 with TRBJ1-2; 8 bases align to TRBD1. CDR1 MNHEY and CDR2 SVGAGI come from the germline V gene. V lost 2 bases, J lost 8 bases, and 1 base stayed unmatched. This CDR3 has 12 residues. The CDR3 reads CASSYTGGGYTF. DNA of the CDR3: TGTGCCAGCAGTTACACAGGGGGGGGCTACACCTTC.

The chain uses TRBV7-2 and TRBJ2-2, with 15 bases matching TRBD2. V shed 4 bases, J shed 7 bases, and the junction held 4 bases outside the gene matches. The germline V gene has CDR1 SGHTA and CDR2 FQGNSA. There are 16 residues in the CDR3. The CDR3 loop reads CASSWTSGRASGELFF. The DNA of the CDR3 is TGTGCCAGCAGCTGGACTAGCGGGAGGGCCAGCGGGGAGCTGTTTTTT.

The CDR3 region has the DNA TGTGCCTGGAGTTGGAGGAACACTCGAATGTGGACTGAAGCTTTCTTT. Translating gives CAWSWRNTRMWTEAFF. V is TRBV30 and J is TRBJ1-1, with D uncertain. Germline V gene data show CDR1 as GTSNPN and CDR2 as SVGIG (reference sequence). This CDR3 region has 16 residues. The V gene lost 2 bases and the J gene lost 5 bases, with 21 bases spanning the gap.

The rearrangement joins TRBV2 to TRBJ1-5, with D hard to call. The CDR3 length is 15 residues. The germline V gene has CDR1 SNHLY and CDR2 FYNNEI. V was cut by 1 base and J by 4 bases, with 11 bases left in between. Here the CDR3 reads CASSEGGGPNQPQHF. The CDR3, as DNA: TGTGCCAGCAGTGAAGGCGGAGGCCCGAATCAGCCCCAGCATTTT.

To note about this clone: Relative to the germline gene, one junction end is altered; a read error may explain this. The V gene is TRBV9, the J gene TRBJ1-4; D is unresolved. There are 13 residues in the CDR3. From germline, CDR1 is SGDLS and CDR2 YYNGEE. The CDR3 region has the DNA TGTGCTAGCAGCACCGGGGCTAATGAAAAACTGTTTTTT. Its protein product is CASSTGANEKLFF.

The chain links TRBV2 to TRBJ1-5; a weak D match, TRBD1 (5 bases). Germline V gene lookup returns CDR1 SNHLY and CDR2 FYNNEI. With 3 bases removed from V and 0 bases from J, the gap between germline ends came to 18 bases. The CDR3 contains 18 residues. DNA of the CDR3: TGTGCCAGCAGTGAGGGTCAGGGTCGGACCTATAGCAATCAGCCCCAGCATTTT. This encodes CASSEGQGRTYSNQPQHF.

This chain links TRBV28 with TRBJ1-2; 8 nucleotides align to TRBD1. The germline CDR1 and CDR2 sequences are MDHEN and SYDVKM. There are 15 residues in the CDR3. Trimming removed 6 bases from V and 8 bases from J; junction bases left unmatched: 14. The DNA for the CDR3 is TGTGCCAGCAGCCCCGGGAGGACAGGGAGGCAAGGCTACACCTTC. This gives the protein CASSPGRTGRQGYTF.

The chain carries TRBV10-2 and TRBJ2-3; 8 nucleotides align to TRBD1. This CDR3 contains 14 residues. V gave up 8 bases and J gave up 2 bases; unmatched junction bases: 6. Germline V gene data show CDR1 as WSHSY and CDR2 as SAAADI. The DNA for the CDR3 is TGCGCCAGCTTGACAGGGGCCATCACAGATACGCAGTATTTT. It encodes CASLTGAITDTQYF.

The V call is TRBV19, the J call TRBJ1-2; 7 bases fit TRBD1. The CDR3 is 16 amino acids. Germline values: CDR1 LNHDA, CDR2 SQIVND (reference sequence). V shed 5 bases and J 4 bases; nucleotides not matched to a gene: 13. CDR3 loop: CASSSHNRGGLYGYTF. For the CDR3, the DNA is TGTGCCAGTAGTTCTCACAACAGGGGAGGACTCTATGGCTACACCTTC.

The chain employs TRBV7-3 and TRBJ2-1; the match to TRBD2 covers 8 bases. CDR1 SGHTA and CDR2 FQGTGA come from the germline V gene. CDR3 length equals 18 residues. Trimming cost V 5 bases and J 8 bases; bases outside gene matches: 20. The CDR3, as DNA: TGTGCCAGCAGCAACGGGATAGCGGGAAGGTTAGCCCCACATGAGCAGTTCTTC. It is translated as CASSNGIAGRLAPHEQFF.